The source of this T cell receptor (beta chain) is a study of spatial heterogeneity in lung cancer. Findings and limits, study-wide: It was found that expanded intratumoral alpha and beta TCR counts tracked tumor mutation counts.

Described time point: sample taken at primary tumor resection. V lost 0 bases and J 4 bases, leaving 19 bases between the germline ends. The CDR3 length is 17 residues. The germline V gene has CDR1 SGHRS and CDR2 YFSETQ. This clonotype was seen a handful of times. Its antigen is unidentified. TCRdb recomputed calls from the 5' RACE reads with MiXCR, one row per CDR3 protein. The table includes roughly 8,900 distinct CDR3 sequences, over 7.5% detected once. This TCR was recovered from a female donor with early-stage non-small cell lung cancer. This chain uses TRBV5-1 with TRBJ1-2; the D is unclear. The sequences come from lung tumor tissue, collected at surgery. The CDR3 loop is CASSLEAPRGVSYGYTF. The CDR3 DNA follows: TGCGCCAGCAGCTTGGAAGCACCCCGCGGGGTTAGCTATGGCTACACCTTC.